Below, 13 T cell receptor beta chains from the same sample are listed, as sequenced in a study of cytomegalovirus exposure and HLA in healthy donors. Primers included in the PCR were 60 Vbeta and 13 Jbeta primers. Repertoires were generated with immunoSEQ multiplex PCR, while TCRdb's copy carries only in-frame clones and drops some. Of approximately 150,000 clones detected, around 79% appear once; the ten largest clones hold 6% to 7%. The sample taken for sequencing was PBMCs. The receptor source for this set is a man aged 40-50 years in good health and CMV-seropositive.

The CDR3 here is CASGKAGATNEKLFF. The CDR3 DNA is TGTGCCAGTGGGAAGGCGGGGGCAACTAATGAAAAACTGTTTTTT. The rearrangement joins TRBV19 to TRBJ1-4; TRBD1 might be the D (5 bases). Trimming shortened V by 8 bases and J by 0 bases, and 13 bases separated the two germline ends. The CDR3 runs to 15 residues. From germline, CDR1 is LNHDA and CDR2 SQIVND (reference sequence).

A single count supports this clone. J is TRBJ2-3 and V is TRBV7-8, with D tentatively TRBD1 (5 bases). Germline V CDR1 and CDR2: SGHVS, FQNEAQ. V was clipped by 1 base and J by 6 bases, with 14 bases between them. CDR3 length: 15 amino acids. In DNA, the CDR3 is TGTGCCAGCAGCTTAGTGGGGCCTTCCGGTGATACGCAGTATTTT. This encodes CASSLVGPSGDTQYF.

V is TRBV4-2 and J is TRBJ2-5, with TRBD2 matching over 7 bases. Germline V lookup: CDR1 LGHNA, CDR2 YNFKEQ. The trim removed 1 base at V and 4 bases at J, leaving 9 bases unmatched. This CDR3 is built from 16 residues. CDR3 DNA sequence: TGTGCCAGCAGCCAAGCCCTAGGTGCGGGAGTAGAGACCCAGTACTTC. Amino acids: CASSQALGAGVETQYF.

The CDR3 bases are TGCGCCAGCAGCACCGGACAGGGGTGGAATGAGCAGTTCTTC. Translated: CASSTGQGWNEQFF. This chain links TRBV5-1 with TRBJ2-1, with 9 bases fitting TRBD1. The germline CDR1 and CDR2 sequences are SGHRS and YFSETQ. The CDR3 length is 14 residues. V shed 4 bases and J 7 bases; nucleotides not matched to a gene: 6.

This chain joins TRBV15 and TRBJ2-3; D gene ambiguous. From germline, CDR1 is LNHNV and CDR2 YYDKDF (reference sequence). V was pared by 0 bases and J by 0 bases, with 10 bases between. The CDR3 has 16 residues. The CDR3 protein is CATSRDRGGSTDTQYF. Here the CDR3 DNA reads TGTGCCACCAGCAGAGATCGCGGCGGAAGCACAGATACGCAGTATTTT.

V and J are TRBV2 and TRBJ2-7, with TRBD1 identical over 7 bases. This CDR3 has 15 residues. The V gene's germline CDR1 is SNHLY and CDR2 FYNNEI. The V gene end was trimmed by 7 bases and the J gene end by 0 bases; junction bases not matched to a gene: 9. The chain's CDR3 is CASTPDRTSSYEQYF. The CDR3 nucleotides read TGTGCCAGCACCCCGGACAGGACCAGCTCCTACGAGCAGTACTTC.

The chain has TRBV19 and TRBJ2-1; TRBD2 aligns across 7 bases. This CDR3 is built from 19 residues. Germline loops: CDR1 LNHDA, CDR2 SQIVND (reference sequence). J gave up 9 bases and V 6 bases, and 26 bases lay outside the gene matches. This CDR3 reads CASSNRRGPTGVLAGEQFF. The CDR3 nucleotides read TGTGCCAGTAGCAATCGCCGGGGTCCCACGGGGGTATTAGCGGGTGAGCAGTTCTTC. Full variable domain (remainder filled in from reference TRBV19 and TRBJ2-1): DGGITQSPKYLFRKEGQNVTLSCEQNLNHDAMYWYRQDPGQGLRLIYYSQIVNDFQKGDIAEGYSVSREKKESFPLTVTSAQKNPTAFYLCASSNRRGPTGVLAGEQFFGPGTRLTVL.

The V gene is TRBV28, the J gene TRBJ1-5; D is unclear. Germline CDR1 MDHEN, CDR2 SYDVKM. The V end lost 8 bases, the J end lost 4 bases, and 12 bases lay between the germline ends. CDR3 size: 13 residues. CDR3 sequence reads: CASLPGKNQPQHF. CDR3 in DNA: TGTGCCAGCCTACCGGGAAAGAATCAGCCCCAGCATTTT.

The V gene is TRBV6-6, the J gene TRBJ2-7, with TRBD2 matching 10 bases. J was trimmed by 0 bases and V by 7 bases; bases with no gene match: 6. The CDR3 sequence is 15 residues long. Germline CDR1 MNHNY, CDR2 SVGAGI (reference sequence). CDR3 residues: CASNRLAGASYEQYF. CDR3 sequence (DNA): TGTGCCAGCAACAGACTAGCGGGCGCCTCCTACGAGCAGTACTTC.

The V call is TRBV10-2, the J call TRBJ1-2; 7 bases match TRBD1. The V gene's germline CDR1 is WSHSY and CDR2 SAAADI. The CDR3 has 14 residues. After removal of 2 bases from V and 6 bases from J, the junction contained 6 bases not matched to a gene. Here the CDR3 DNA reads TGCGCCAGCAGTGAGACAGGGGTTATCGATGGCTACACCTTC. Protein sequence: CASSETGVIDGYTF.

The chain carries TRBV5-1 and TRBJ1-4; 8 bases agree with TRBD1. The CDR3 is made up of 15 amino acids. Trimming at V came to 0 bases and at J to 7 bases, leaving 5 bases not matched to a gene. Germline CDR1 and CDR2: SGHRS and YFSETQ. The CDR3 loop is CASSLVGQGSEKLFF. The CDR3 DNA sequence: TGCGCCAGCAGCTTGGTCGGACAGGGAAGTGAAAAACTGTTTTTT.

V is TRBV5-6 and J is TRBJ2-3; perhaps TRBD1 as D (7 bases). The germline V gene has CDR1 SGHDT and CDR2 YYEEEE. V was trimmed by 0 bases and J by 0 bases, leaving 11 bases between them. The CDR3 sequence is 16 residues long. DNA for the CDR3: TGTGCCAGCAGCTTGGGACCAGGGGGGAGCACAGATACGCAGTATTTT. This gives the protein CASSLGPGGSTDTQYF.

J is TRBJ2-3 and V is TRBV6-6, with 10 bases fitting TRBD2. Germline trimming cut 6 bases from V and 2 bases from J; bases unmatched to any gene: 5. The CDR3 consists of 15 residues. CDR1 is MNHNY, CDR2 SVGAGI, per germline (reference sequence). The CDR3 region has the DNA TGTGCCAGCAGGAGGACTAGCGGAGTCACAGATACGCAGTATTTT. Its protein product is CASRRTSGVTDTQYF.